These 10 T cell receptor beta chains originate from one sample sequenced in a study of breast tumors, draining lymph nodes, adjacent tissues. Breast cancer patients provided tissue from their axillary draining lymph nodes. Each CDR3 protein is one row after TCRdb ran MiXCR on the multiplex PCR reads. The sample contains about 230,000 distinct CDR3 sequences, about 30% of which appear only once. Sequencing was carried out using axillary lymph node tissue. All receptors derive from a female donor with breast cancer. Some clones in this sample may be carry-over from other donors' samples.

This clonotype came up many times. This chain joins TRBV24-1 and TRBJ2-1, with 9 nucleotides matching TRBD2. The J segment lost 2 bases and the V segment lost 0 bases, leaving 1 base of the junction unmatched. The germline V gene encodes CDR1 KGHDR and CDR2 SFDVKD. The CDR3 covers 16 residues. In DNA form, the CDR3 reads TGTGCCACCAGTGATTTGGCGGGAGGGCCCTACAATGAGCAGTTCTTC. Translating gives CATSDLAGGPYNEQFF.

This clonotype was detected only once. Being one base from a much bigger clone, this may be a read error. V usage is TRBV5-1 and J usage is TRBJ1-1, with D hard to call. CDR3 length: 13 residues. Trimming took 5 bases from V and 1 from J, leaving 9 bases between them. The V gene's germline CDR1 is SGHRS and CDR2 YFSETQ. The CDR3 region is CASRPDGNTEAFF. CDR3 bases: TGCGCCAGCAGGCCCGACGGGAACACTGAAGCTTTCTTT. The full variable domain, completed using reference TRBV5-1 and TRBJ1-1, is KAGVTQTPRYLIKTRGQQVTLSCSPISGHRSVSWYQQTPGQGLQFLFEYFSETQRNKGNFPGRFSGRQFSNSRSEMNVSTLELGDSALYLCASRPDGNTEAFFGQGTRLTVV.

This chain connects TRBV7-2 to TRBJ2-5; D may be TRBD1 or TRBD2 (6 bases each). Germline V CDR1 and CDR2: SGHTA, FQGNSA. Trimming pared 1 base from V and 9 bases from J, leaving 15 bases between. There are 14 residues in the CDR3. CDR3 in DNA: TGTGCCAGCAGCTTAGGGGGGGCGGGGTGGCCCCAGTACTTC. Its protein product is CASSLGGAGWPQYF.

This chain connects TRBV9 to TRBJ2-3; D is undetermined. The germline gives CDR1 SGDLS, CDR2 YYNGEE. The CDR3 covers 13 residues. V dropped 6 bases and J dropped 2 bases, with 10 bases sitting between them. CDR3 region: CASKGGTTDTQYF. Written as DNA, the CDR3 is TGTGCCAGCAAGGGCGGAACCACAGATACGCAGTATTTT.

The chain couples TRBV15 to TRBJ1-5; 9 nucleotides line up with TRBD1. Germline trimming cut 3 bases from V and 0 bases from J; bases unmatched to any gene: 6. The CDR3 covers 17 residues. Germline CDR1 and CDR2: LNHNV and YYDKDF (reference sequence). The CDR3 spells CATSSGLGQGSNQPQHF. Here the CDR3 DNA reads TGTGCCACCAGCAGCGGGCTGGGACAGGGTAGCAATCAGCCCCAGCATTTT.

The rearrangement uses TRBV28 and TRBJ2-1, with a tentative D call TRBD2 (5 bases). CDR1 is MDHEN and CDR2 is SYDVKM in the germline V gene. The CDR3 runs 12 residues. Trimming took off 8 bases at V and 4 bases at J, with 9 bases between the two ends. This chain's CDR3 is CASGELYNEQFF. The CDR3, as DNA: TGTGCCAGCGGGGAGCTTTACAATGAGCAGTTCTTC.

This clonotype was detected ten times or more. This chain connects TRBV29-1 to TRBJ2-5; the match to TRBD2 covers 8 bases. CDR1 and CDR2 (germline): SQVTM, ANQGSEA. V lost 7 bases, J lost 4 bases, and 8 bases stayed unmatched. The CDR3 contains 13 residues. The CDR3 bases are TGCAGCGCTCAACGGGGGGGCGGAGAGACCCAGTACTTC. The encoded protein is CSAQRGGGETQYF.

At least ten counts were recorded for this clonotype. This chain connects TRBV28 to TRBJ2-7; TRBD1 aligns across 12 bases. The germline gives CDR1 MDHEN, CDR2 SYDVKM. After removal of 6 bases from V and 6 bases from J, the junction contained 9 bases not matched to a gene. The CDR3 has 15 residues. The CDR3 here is CASSTTGTGGGEQYF. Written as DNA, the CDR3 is TGTGCCAGCAGCACTACTGGGACAGGGGGCGGCGAGCAGTACTTC.

CDR3 nucleotide sequence: TGCGCCAGCAGCTACATGACAGGGGGCAATCAGCCCCAGCATTTT. Residues: CASSYMTGGNQPQHF. The V gene is TRBV5-1, the J gene TRBJ1-5, with TRBD1 matching 8 bases. Per germline, CDR1 SGHRS and CDR2 YFSETQ. The CDR3 consists of 15 residues. V trimming: 3 bases; J trimming: 2 bases; junction bases outside the gene matches: 4.

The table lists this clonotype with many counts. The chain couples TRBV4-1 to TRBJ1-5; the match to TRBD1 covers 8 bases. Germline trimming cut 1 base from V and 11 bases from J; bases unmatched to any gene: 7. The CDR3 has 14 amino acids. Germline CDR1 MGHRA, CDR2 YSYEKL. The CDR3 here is CASSQAQGERAQHF. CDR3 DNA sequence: TGCGCCAGCAGCCAAGCACAGGGGGAGAGGGCCCAGCATTTT.